This T cell receptor beta chain was captured by sequencing in a study of prognosis after radiotherapy for stage I lung cancer (dated by TCRdb to 2020 to 2023). The study in broad terms: Between April 2018 and January 2019, fewer than 20 stage I NSCLC patients were enrolled in Nanjing, China. Stage I lung tumors that were newly diagnosed and primary were found in around 13 patients, while about five patients had oligometastatic NSCLC after surgical resection of the primary tumor. Every patient was deemed medically inoperable, around 11 because of comorbidities and roughly 7 because they refused surgery. The cohort comprised roughly 13 men and a handful of women with a median age of 74.5 years, ranging from 53 to 84 years. Squamous cell carcinoma histology was identified in six or seven patients, and adenocarcinoma histology was identified in roughly eleven patients. SBRT was given in 3 to 5 fractions with a biologically effective dose of at least 100 Gy, using image-guided IMRT or VMAT. SBRT was not combined with any concurrent therapy in any patient. Four of the 19 patients developed distant metastases after SBRT, at a median of around 7 months; the other 15 showed no significant progression. Peripheral blood TCR beta repertoires were profiled in stage I NSCLC patients before and after stereotactic body radiotherapy, and the repertoires were related to distant failure. For each of the roughly 19 patients, one blood sample was taken before SBRT and one after, so the study sequenced around 40 samples in total. Overall results and qualifications from the work: No determination of tumor specificity was made for expanded TCR clones. The study was limited by the small cohort and short follow-up, and independent validation of the study findings is required. After SBRT, the number of unique TCR clones decreased (median roughly 10,000 before versus 6,000 to 7,000 after; Wilcoxon paired P=0.011). TRBV and TRBJ usage frequencies reportedly differed by metastasis status, in two V genes at baseline and in nine V and two J genes after SBRT. No adjustment for multiple comparisons was applied to any of the reported P values. Post-SBRT Shannon entropy and its change from baseline were lower in patients who developed distant metastases; baseline Shannon entropy was not associated with metastases.

This clonotype turned up a few times. Its specific antigen is unknown. This clone may be a read error of a much larger clone one base away. At the junction V is shortened by 4 bases and J by 4 bases, with 13 bases in between. Measured from the cysteine to the phenylalanine, the CDR3 is 14 residues long. The only DNA kept is the CDR3, 42 bases in frame from the first base. CDR1 and CDR2 are drawn from the germline V gene: ENHRY, SYGVKD. The TCR beta CDR3 region was amplified from genomic DNA by two rounds of multiplex PCR. The first PCR round used primers specific to each TRBV and TRBJ gene, and the primer sequences were filed in Chinese patent CN105087789A. Universal primers were used in the second PCR round. The Roche High Pure PCR Template Preparation Kit was used to extract genomic DNA from frozen PBMCs. Libraries were sequenced paired-end with 151 bp reads on an Illumina HiSeq 3000. In the original analysis: CutAdapt was used to discard raw reads that did not contain the multiplex PCR primer sequences. Using PEAR, the high-quality paired reads were merged into contigs. TRB V, D and J gene segments were assigned to each contig with MiXCR by alignment to reference sequences. To remove sequencing errors, CDR3 sequences were clustered according to base quality and sequence similarity. Shannon entropy normalized by the natural log of productive TCR sequence number was used as the measure of diversity. Clonality was computed as one minus the ratio of Shannon entropy to the natural log of the number of unique clonotypes. The Youden index of ROC curves was used to select progression-free survival cut-offs for repertoire metrics, and analyses were performed in R 3.5.3. TCRdb handled the public reads itself, with Q25 trimming in fastp and clone calling in MiXCR, and kept productive beta chains. Each entry is one CDR3 protein sequence, shown with its most common DNA and genes. The V and J calls, along with clone size, are taken from TCRdb and not from the paper's own processing. This sample comprises about 17,000 distinct CDR3 sequences, 25% to 30% of them detected only once. About 33% of the sample is in the top ten clones.

All patients had node-negative disease on CT and PET/CT, and none had a history of other malignancies or prior chemotherapy or radiotherapy. Around 6 milliliters of peripheral venous blood were drawn into EDTA tubes at each of two time points. PBMCs were isolated by Ficoll-Paque Plus density-gradient centrifugation. Right after collection, samples were kept at -80 degrees C until analysis. The chain is encoded by TRBV10-3 joined to TRBJ1-2; the D gene is not confidently resolved. Sequenced here: PBMCs, sampled before or after stereotactic body radiation therapy (not recorded which). This TCR was sampled from a donor over 45 with non-small cell lung cancer. The nucleotide sequence is TGTGCCATCAGTGGGTCGGACGGGGTCTATGGCTACACCTTC. Its amino acids are CAISGSDGVYGYTF.